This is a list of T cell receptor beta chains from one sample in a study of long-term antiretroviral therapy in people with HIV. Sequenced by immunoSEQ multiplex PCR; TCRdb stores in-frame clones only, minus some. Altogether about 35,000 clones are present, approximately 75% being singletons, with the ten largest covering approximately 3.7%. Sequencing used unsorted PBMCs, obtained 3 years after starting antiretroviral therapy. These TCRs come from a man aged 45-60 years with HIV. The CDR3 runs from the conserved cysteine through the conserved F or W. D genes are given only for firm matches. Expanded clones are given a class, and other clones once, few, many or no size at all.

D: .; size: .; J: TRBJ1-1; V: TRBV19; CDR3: CACALNTEAFF
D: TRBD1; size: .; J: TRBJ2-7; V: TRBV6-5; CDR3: CASTRAGGSYEQYF
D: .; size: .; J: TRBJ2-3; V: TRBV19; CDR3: CASSIRALSSTDTQYF
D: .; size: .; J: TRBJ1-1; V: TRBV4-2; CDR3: CASSQLAGGNTEAFF
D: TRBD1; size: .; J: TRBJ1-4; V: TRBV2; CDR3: CASRGGRGPANEKLFF
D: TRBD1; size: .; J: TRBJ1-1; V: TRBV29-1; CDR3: CSVGQGVVGSEAFF
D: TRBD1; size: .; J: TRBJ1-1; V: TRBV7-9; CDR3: CASIGQGAKAFF
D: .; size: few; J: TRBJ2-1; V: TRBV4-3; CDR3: CASSQDQEVAEQFF
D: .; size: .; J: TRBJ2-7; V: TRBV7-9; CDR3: CASSPLESRGSYEQYF
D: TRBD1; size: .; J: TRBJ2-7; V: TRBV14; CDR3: CASSRHRGGTGIYEQYF
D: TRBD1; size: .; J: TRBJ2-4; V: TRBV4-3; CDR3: CASSPNPGQRAKNIQYF
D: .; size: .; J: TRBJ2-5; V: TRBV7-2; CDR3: CASSLSGETQYF
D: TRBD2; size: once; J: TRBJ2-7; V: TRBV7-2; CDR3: CASSPQVAGTSYEQYF